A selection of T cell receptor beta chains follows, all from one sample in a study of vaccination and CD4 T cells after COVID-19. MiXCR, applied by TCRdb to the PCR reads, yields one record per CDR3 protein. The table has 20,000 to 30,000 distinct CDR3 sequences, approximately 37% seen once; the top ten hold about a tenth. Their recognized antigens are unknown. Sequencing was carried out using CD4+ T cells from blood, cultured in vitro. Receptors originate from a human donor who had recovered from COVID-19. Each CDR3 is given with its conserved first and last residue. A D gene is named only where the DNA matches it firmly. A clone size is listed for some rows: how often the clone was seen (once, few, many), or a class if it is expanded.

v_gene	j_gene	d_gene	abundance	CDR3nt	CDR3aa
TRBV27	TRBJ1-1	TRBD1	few	TGTGCCAGCAGTCTCTTGGACAGGCTGAACACTGAAGCTTTCTTT	CASSLLDRLNTEAFF
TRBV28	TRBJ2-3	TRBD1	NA	TGTGCCAGCAGTTTTAGGGGGCCAGATACGCAGTATTTT	CASSFRGPDTQYF
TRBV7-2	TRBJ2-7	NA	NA	TGTGCCAGCAGCTTAGTGGAGTCGGGCCTTGGTGGGGGGTACGAGCAGTACTTC	CASSLVESGLGGGYEQYF
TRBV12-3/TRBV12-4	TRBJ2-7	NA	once	TGTGCCAGCAGTTTAGGATCGGGGGAGCAGTACTTC	CASSLGSGEQYF
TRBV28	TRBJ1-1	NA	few	TGTGCCAGCAGCGTCAAACGCGGAGAACCTGAAGCTTTCTTT	CASSVKRGEPEAFF
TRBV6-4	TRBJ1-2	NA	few	TGTGCCAGCAGTGACGATCGGGGCTACACCTTC	CASSDDRGYTF
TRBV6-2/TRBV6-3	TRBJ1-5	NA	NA	TGTGCCAGCAGTTACGTTGGCAGCAATCAGCCCCAGCATTTT	CASSYVGSNQPQHF
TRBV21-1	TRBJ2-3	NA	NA	TGTGCCAGCACGGTATCTTCCAGGACAGATACGCAGTATTTT	CASTVSSRTDTQYF
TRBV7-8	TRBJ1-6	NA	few	TGTGCCAGCAGCCCCGCGAGAGGGTCCTATAATTCACCCCTCCACTTT	CASSPARGSYNSPLHF
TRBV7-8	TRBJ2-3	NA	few	TGTGCCAGCAGCTTGATTCCTCCAGGGTCCACAGATACGCAGTATTTT	CASSLIPPGSTDTQYF
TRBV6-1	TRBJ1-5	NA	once	TGTGCCAGCAGTCCGAGACAACGTCAGCCCCAGCATTTT	CASSPRQRQPQHF
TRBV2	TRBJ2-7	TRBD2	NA	TGTGCCAGCAGTCCCGGCGTAACTAGCGGAGGGCTCTACGAGCAGTACTTC	CASSPGVTSGGLYEQYF
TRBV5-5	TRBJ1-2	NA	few	TGTGCCAGCAGCTTGCTCTTACAGGGACCCTATGGCTACACCTTC	CASSLLLQGPYGYTF
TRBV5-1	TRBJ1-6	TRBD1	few	TGCGCCAGCAGCAGGGACAGCGCGATGGGGGAAGCCCTCCACTTT	CASSRDSAMGEALHF
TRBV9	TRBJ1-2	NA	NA	TGTGCCAGCAGCGTAGGATCGCCTGTTGGCTATGGCTACACCTTC	CASSVGSPVGYGYTF
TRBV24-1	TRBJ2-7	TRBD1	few	TGTGCCACCAGTGACCCTAGGAAGGGACAGTCCTACGAGCAGTACTTC	CATSDPRKGQSYEQYF
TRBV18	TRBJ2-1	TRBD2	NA	TGTGCCAGCTCACCCGCCGGACTAGCGGCCTACAATGAGCAGTTCTTC	CASSPAGLAAYNEQFF
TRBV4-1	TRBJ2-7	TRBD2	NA	TGCGCCAGCAGCCAAGAGACCTCAACCGGGACTAGGCCCTACGAGCAGTACTTC	CASSQETSTGTRPYEQYF
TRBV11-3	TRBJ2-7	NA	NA	TGTGCCAGCAGCTCCCGGGACATGTACGAGCAGTACTTC	CASSSRDMYEQYF
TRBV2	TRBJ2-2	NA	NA	TGTGCCAGCAGTGAACGGGAAGGGACCGGGGAGCTGTTTTTT	CASSEREGTGELFF
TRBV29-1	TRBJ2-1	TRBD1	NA	TGCAGCGTTGTCCGGACAGGGGTTATGAGTGAGCAGTTCTTC	CSVVRTGVMSEQFF
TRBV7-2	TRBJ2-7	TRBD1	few	TGTGCCAGCAGGTCGGGACAGGGGAGGGCCGAGCAGTACTTC	CASRSGQGRAEQYF
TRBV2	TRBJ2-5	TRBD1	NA	TGTGCCAGCCGACAGGGAGTTAGAGAGACCCAGTACTTC	CASRQGVRETQYF
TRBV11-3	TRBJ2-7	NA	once	TGTGCCAGCAGCCCAGGACACAGCTCCTACGAGCAGTACTTC	CASSPGHSSYEQYF
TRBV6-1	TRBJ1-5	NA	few	TGTGCCAGCAGTGAACTCTGGAGCAATCAGCCCCAGCATTTT	CASSELWSNQPQHF
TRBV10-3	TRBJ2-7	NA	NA	TGTGCCATCAGTGAGTTCAGGACGGGCAGGGGCGAGCAGTACTTC	CAISEFRTGRGEQYF
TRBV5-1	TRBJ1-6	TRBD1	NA	TGCGCCAGCAGCTATCAGACAGGGGATAATTCACCCCTCCACTTT	CASSYQTGDNSPLHF
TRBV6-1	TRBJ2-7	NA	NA	TGTGCCAGCAGCCGGACAGTCTACGAGCAGTACTTC	CASSRTVYEQYF
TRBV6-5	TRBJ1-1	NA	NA	TGTGCCAGCAGTTACCTGGCCCCTGAAGCTTTCTTT	CASSYLAPEAFF
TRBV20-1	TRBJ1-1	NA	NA	TGCAGTGCCTTACGGTCAGGGGCCCTCGCTGAAGCTTTCTTT	CSALRSGALAEAFF
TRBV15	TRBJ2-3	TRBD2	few	TGTGCCACCAGACTAGCGGGGGGGCAAGATACGCAGTATTTT	CATRLAGGQDTQYF
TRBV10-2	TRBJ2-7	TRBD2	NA	TGCGCCAGCAGTGATACTAGCGGGAGCTACGAGCAGTACTTC	CASSDTSGSYEQYF
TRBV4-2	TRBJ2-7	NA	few	TGTGCCAGCAGCCAGGGTGCTGGGACCTACGAGCAGTACTTC	CASSQGAGTYEQYF
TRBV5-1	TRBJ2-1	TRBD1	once	TGCGCCAGCAGCTCACAGGGGTTTTACAATGAGCAGTTCTTC	CASSSQGFYNEQFF
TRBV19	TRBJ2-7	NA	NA	TGTGCCAGTAGTATAGAAAACAGCCCCTACGAGCAGTACTTC	CASSIENSPYEQYF
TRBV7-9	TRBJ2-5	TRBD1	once	TGTGCCAGCAGCTTAGCCCGACAGGGAGAGACCCAGTACTTC	CASSLARQGETQYF
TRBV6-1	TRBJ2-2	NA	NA	TGTGCCAGCAGTGGAGGCCTGAGCGGGGAGCTGTTTTTT	CASSGGLSGELFF
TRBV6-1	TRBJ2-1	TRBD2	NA	TGTGCCAGCACCCCACTAGCGGGAGGGTCGGATGAGCAGTTCTTC	CASTPLAGGSDEQFF
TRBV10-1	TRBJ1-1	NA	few	TGCGCCAGCAGTGAGTCCGGGGGTGGCACTGAAGCTTTCTTT	CASSESGGGTEAFF
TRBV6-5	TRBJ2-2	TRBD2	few	TGTGCCAGCAGTTTTGCTAGCGGGATGGGCGGGCTGTTTTTT	CASSFASGMGGLFF
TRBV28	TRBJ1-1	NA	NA	TGTGCCAGCAGTCGCATGAACACTGAAGCTTTCTTT	CASSRMNTEAFF
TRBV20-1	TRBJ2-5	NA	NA	TGCAGTGCTAGAGTAGTACGGGAAGAGACCCAGTACTTC	CSARVVREETQYF
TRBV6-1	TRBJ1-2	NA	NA	TGTGCCAGCACTCAACAGGCTAACTATGGCTACACCTTC	CASTQQANYGYTF
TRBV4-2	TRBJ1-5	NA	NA	TGTGCCAGCAGCCAAGAGGTAGGGCAGGGAGGTAATCAGCCCCAGCATTTT	CASSQEVGQGGNQPQHF
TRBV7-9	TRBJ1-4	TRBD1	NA	TGTGCCAGCAGCTCGGGACAGGGGGCAACTAATGAAAAACTGTTTTTT	CASSSGQGATNEKLFF
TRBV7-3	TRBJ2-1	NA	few	TGTGCCAGCAGCTCGAACTCACCGGTCCTGGGAAATGAGCAGTTCTTC	CASSSNSPVLGNEQFF
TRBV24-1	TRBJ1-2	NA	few	TGTGCCACCAGTGGTCGGGGTCCTAACTATGGCTACACCTTC	CATSGRGPNYGYTF
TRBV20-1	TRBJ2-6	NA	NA	TGCAGTGCCAGGGCGGGGCACGGGGCCGACGTCCTGACTTTC	CSARAGHGADVLTF
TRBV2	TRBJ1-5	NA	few	TGTGCCAGCAGTGGTCAAGGGGGCAATCAGCCCCAGCATTTT	CASSGQGGNQPQHF
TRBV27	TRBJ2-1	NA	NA	TGTGCCAGCAGCCTTGGAGAGTACCTAAGCTCCTACAATGAGCAGTTCTTC	CASSLGEYLSSYNEQFF
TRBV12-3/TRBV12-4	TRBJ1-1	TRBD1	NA	TGTGCCAGCGGACAGACAGGGATGAACACTGAAGCTTTCTTT	CASGQTGMNTEAFF
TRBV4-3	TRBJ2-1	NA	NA	TGCGCCAGCAGCCAAGATCTTACCAACAATGAGCAGTTCTTC	CASSQDLTNNEQFF
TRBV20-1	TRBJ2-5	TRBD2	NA	TGCAGTGAGGTGATAATCACTAGCGGATCGTCAGAGACCCAGTACTTC	CSEVIITSGSSETQYF
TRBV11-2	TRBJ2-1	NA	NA	TGTGCCAGCAGCTTAGATCGCCAGTACAATGAGCAGTTCTTC	CASSLDRQYNEQFF
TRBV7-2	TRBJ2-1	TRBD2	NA	TGTGCCAGCAGCTTAGGACTAGCGTATGAGCAGTTCTTC	CASSLGLAYEQFF
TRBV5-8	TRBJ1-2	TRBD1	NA	TGTGCCAGCAGGGCAGGGGGTTCAGCTAACTATGGCTACACCTTC	CASRAGGSANYGYTF
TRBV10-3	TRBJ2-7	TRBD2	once	TGTGCCATCAGTGAGAGGGGCGGGGGGAGCTCCTACGAGCAGTACTTC	CAISERGGGSSYEQYF